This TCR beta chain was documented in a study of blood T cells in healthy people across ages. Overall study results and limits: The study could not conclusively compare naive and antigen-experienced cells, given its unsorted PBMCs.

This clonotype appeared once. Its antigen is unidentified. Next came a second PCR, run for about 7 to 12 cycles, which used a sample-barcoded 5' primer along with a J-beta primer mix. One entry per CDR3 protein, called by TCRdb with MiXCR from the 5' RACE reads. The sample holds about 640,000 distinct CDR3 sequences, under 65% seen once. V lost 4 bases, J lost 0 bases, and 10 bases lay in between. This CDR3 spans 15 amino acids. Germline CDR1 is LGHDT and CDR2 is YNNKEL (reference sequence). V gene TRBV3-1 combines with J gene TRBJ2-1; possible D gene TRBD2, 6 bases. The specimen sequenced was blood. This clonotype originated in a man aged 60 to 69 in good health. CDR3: CASSPGVSSYNEQFF. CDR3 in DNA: TGTGCCAGCAGCCCGGGGGTCAGCTCCTACAATGAGCAGTTCTTC.